The 30 T cell receptor beta chains listed next were all sequenced from one sample in a study of radiation and T cells in renal cell carcinoma (TCRdb year 2020). Explained via the paper, the time point label denotes: tumor resected at nephrectomy. The sample's treatment or condition label, decoded: 15 Gy SBRT to primary tumor, nephrectomy 4 weeks later. The library was generated by the immunoSEQ multiplex PCR assay. TCRdb's version of the immuneACCESS table is confined to in-frame rearrangements and falls short of the full clone set. An unresolved V gene accounts for under half of the shortfall where checked; the remainder is of unknown origin. The sample includes approximately 15,000 clones, with about 64% observed a single time. The top ten hold roughly a quarter of the sample. Sequences were derived from tumor tissue, sampled from a patient whose treatment included radiotherapy and nephrectomy. The receptors shown here come from a woman aged 70-85 years with renal cell carcinoma.

The chain carries TRBV6-5 and TRBJ2-1; 7 nucleotides match TRBD1. Germline V gives CDR1 MNHEY, CDR2 SVGAGI. Trimming cost V 0 bases and J 4 bases; bases outside gene matches: 3. The CDR3 consists of 15 residues. This CDR3 is CASSYSGGPYNEQFF. CDR3 nucleotides: TGTGCCAGCAGTTACTCAGGGGGCCCTTACAATGAGCAGTTCTTC.

Judged by abundance, this clone is medium-sized. This chain joins TRBV6-6 and TRBJ1-5; tentative D call: TRBD1 (6 bases). Germline V gene lookup returns CDR1 MNHNY and CDR2 SVGAGI (reference sequence). V was shortened by 7 bases and J by 0 bases, with 13 bases between the two germline ends. The CDR3 runs to 15 residues. The CDR3 protein is CASTTGGHSNQPQHF. Written as DNA, the CDR3 is TGTGCCAGCACAACGGGGGGGCATAGCAATCAGCCCCAGCATTTT.

The chain combines TRBV6-1 with TRBJ1-1, with 8 bases identical to TRBD1. Losses at the gene ends were 4 bases for V and 5 bases for J; bases not matched to a gene: 6. This CDR3 is built from 14 residues. Germline V lookup: CDR1 MNHNS, CDR2 SASEGT. The CDR3 region has the DNA TGTGCCAGCAGTGTAGGACAGGGTTGGACTGAAGCTTTCTTT. This translates into CASSVGQGWTEAFF.

The gene calls are TRBV11-3 and TRBJ2-1; D unresolved. Germline V gene data show CDR1 as SGHNT and CDR2 as YENEEA. CDR3 length: 13 residues. V was trimmed by 5 bases and J by 12 bases, leaving 17 bases between them. The CDR3 loop reads CASSPTPGIVQFF. In nucleotides, the CDR3 is TGTGCCAGCAGCCCGACCCCGGGTATAGTGCAGTTCTTC.

V gene TRBV2 combines with J gene TRBJ1-1, with a possible D match to TRBD1 (5 bases). V was clipped by 6 bases and J by 6 bases, with 17 bases between them. The CDR3 extends over 14 amino acids. Per the germline V gene, CDR1 is SNHLY and CDR2 is FYNNEI. The CDR3 bases are TGTGCCAGCAGCCACAGGTCCCAGAGGGCTGAAGCTTTCTTT. Its translation is CASSHRSQRAEAFF.

V gene TRBV7-2 combines with J gene TRBJ1-5; D ambiguous. The CDR3 is 13 amino acids. V shed 4 bases and J shed 6 bases, with 10 bases lying between them. Per the germline V gene, CDR1 is SGHTA and CDR2 is FQGNSA. CDR3 sequence reads: CASSSTRIQPQHF. Here the CDR3 DNA reads TGTGCCAGCAGCTCCACAAGGATTCAGCCCCAGCATTTT. The full variable domain, its missing parts supplied by reference TRBV7-2 and TRBJ1-5, is GAGVSQSPSNKVTEKGKDVELRCDPISGHTALYWYRQSLGQGLEFLIYFQGNSAPDKSGLPSDRFSAERTGGSVSTLTIQRTQQEDSAVYLCASSSTRIQPQHFGDGTRLSIL.

The J gene is TRBJ1-2, the V gene TRBV6-6; D is unresolved. The CDR3 loop spans 14 amino acids. The germline V and J ends were trimmed by 2 bases and 1 base, with 8 bases remaining between them. Looked up from germline, CDR1 is MNHNY and CDR2 is SVGAGI (reference sequence). The chain's CDR3 is CASSYDNFNYGYTF. The CDR3 DNA sequence: TGTGCCAGCAGTTACGACAACTTTAACTATGGCTACACCTTC.

The V call is TRBV14, the J call TRBJ2-3; D is undetermined. The V gene lost 2 bases and the J gene lost 6 bases, with 6 bases spanning the gap. This CDR3 has 12 residues. Germline V lookup: CDR1 SGHDN, CDR2 FVKESK. CDR3: CASSQPGDTQYF. CDR3 nucleotides: TGTGCCAGCAGCCAACCTGGGGATACGCAGTATTTT.

CDR3 amino acids: CASSFSADRREGYEQYF. The CDR3 nucleotides read TGTGCCAGCAGCTTCTCAGCGGATAGGAGGGAAGGGTACGAGCAGTACTTC. The rearrangement joins TRBV11-2 to TRBJ2-7; D may be TRBD2 (6 bases). V was cut by 3 bases and J by 4 bases, with 22 bases left in between. The CDR3 covers 17 residues. Germline V CDR1 and CDR2: SGHAT, FQNNGV.

The chain is built from TRBV5-4 and TRBJ1-1; D gene unclear. The germline CDR1 and CDR2 sequences are SGHNT and YYREEE (reference sequence). The V end lost 1 base, the J end lost 2 bases, and 0 bases lay between the germline ends. This CDR3 region has 11 residues. In DNA, the CDR3 is TGTGCCAGCAGCTTGAACACTGAAGCTTTCTTT. This encodes CASSLNTEAFF.

The chain joins TRBV4-1 to TRBJ1-1; D unresolved. The CDR3 loop spans 17 amino acids. Germline V gene data show CDR1 as MGHRA and CDR2 as YSYEKL. V lost 2 bases, J lost 0 bases, and 16 bases lay in between. CDR3 in amino acids: CASSQSDPSALNTEAFF. As DNA, the CDR3 is TGCGCCAGCAGCCAATCGGACCCGAGCGCCTTGAACACTGAAGCTTTCTTT.

The rearrangement uses TRBV5-1 and TRBJ2-7; TRBD1 aligns across 12 bases. Germline-derived CDR1 and CDR2 are SGHRS and YFSETQ. CDR3 size: 14 residues. The junction had 5 bases not matched to a gene; V was cut back by 5 bases and J by 5 bases. CDR3 amino acids: CASRTGTGGHEQYF. Here the CDR3 DNA reads TGCGCCAGCAGGACCGGGACAGGGGGCCACGAGCAGTACTTC.

The rearrangement joins TRBV7-2 to TRBJ1-2; the match to TRBD1 covers 7 bases. The CDR3 length is 13 residues. V shed 3 bases, J shed 4 bases, and the junction held 2 bases outside the gene matches. CDR1 and CDR2 from the germline V gene are SGHTA and FQGNSA. As DNA, the CDR3 is TGTGCCAGCAGCTTGACAGGGCCCTATGGCTACACCTTC. Amino acids: CASSLTGPYGYTF.

This clone appeared a few times. The chain carries TRBV4-1 and TRBJ2-3; D is uncertain. CDR3 length: 17 residues. CDR1 is MGHRA, CDR2 YSYEKL, per germline. Trimming pared 0 bases from V and 5 bases from J, leaving 18 bases between. This CDR3 reads CASSQEARTPAEDTQYF. CDR3 bases: TGCGCCAGCAGCCAAGAAGCCCGGACCCCGGCGGAAGATACGCAGTATTTT.

This rearrangement joins TRBV27 to TRBJ1-1; D is unclear. CDR1 and CDR2 from the germline V gene are MNHEY and SMNVEV (reference sequence). Trimming stripped 6 bases from V and 10 bases from J, with 12 bases between. The CDR3 spans 11 residues. Written as DNA, the CDR3 is TGTGCCAGCAGAGGCCCCGGCGGAGCTTTCTTT. It encodes CASRGPGGAFF.

This clone was found many times. Written as DNA, the CDR3 is TGTGCCAGCAGTTTAAATAGCTTGTTCTATGGCTACACCTTC. Its translation is CASSLNSLFYGYTF. V usage is TRBV28 and J usage is TRBJ1-2; D ambiguous. Germline lookup yields CDR1 MDHEN and CDR2 SYDVKM. With 2 bases removed from V and 4 bases from J, the gap between germline ends came to 11 bases. The CDR3 is 14 amino acids.

The V call is TRBV18, the J call TRBJ2-7; D may be TRBD2 (6 bases). Germline CDR1 and CDR2: KGHSH and LQKENI. V was pared by 3 bases and J by 2 bases, with 17 bases between. The CDR3 has 16 residues. The CDR3 DNA follows: TGTGCCAGCTCACCGAACCGGGACTGGACTACCTACGAGCAGTACTTC. This encodes CASSPNRDWTTYEQYF.

This chain links TRBV7-6 with TRBJ1-3, with TRBD1 as a possible D gene (5 bases). V was shortened by 5 bases and J by 0 bases, with 14 bases between the two germline ends. The CDR3 is 16 residues long. CDR1 is SGHVS and CDR2 is FNYEAQ in the germline V gene. This CDR3 reads CASSPAGARSGNTIYF. The DNA for the CDR3 is TGTGCCAGCAGCCCTGCCGGGGCCCGCTCTGGAAACACCATATATTTT.

This clone was detected only a few times. The rearrangement uses TRBV19 and TRBJ2-1, with 8 nucleotides matching TRBD2. Germline CDR1 is LNHDA and CDR2 is SQIVND (reference sequence). The length of the CDR3 is 15 residues. V lost 5 bases, J lost 0 bases, and 3 bases stayed unmatched. CDR3 DNA: TGTGCCAGTAGTTTGAGCGGGAGCTCCTACAATGAGCAGTTCTTC. Translated: CASSLSGSSYNEQFF.

CDR3 nucleotide sequence: TGTGCCAGCACCCGGGACAGTAGTTTGGGACTTTATGGCTACACCTTC. Amino acids: CASTRDSSLGLYGYTF. The chain links TRBV6-6 to TRBJ1-2; 7 bases match TRBD1. Germline lookup yields CDR1 MNHNY and CDR2 SVGAGI (reference sequence). This CDR3 spans 16 amino acids. Germline trimming cut 7 bases from V and 5 bases from J; bases unmatched to any gene: 16.

This clone was recorded a few times. This chain joins TRBV25-1 and TRBJ2-1; tentatively, D is TRBD2 (6 bases). The CDR3 consists of 14 residues. Germline V gene lookup returns CDR1 MGHDK and CDR2 SYGVNS. Trimming took off 6 bases at V and 1 base at J, with 10 bases between the two ends. The CDR3 here is CASREGLSYNEQFF. The CDR3 DNA is TGTGCCAGCAGGGAGGGCCTTTCCTACAATGAGCAGTTCTTC.

This clone was observed a handful of times. The chain employs TRBV19 and TRBJ1-1; TRBD1 matches 8 bases. CDR1 is LNHDA, CDR2 SQIVND, per germline (reference sequence). Unmatched junction bases numbered 9, after V lost 7 bases and J lost 5 bases. This CDR3 spans 14 amino acids. The CDR3 nucleotides are TGTGCCAGTACCATTGGACAGGGCCGAACTGAAGCTTTCTTT. This gives the protein CASTIGQGRTEAFF. Together with reference TRBV19 and TRBJ1-1, the CDR3 gives the full variable domain: DGGITQSPKYLFRKEGQNVTLSCEQNLNHDAMYWYRQDPGQGLRLIYYSQIVNDFQKGDIAEGYSVSREKKESFPLTVTSAQKNPTAFYLCASTIGQGRTEAFFGQGTRLTVV.

The rearrangement uses TRBV11-2 and TRBJ2-7; D may be TRBD1 (5 bases). Germline V CDR1 and CDR2: SGHAT, FQNNGV. CDR3 size: 17 residues. Trimming left V 3 bases short and J 7 bases short, with 25 bases between. The DNA for the CDR3 is TGTGCCAGCAGCTTGGGCGCCCCCGTGGGGCGAAATACAGAGCAGTACTTC. This sequence encodes CASSLGAPVGRNTEQYF.

The gene calls are TRBV5-1 and TRBJ1-4; D gene unclear. This CDR3 has 14 residues. Germline loops: CDR1 SGHRS, CDR2 YFSETQ. Deletions cut 5 bases from V and 4 bases from J, with 12 bases between. The chain's CDR3 is CASRPTMDNEKLFF. For the CDR3, the DNA is TGCGCCAGCAGACCAACCATGGATAATGAAAAACTGTTTTTT.

This clone was counted a few times. The V and J genes are TRBV6-6 and TRBJ1-1; maybe TRBD1 (5 bases). Looked up from germline, CDR1 is MNHNY and CDR2 is SVGAGI (reference sequence). Trimming left V 6 bases short and J 3 bases short, with 14 bases between. The CDR3 sequence is 14 residues long. The DNA of the CDR3 is TGTGCCAGCAGAATTCAAGGGGCATACACTGAAGCTTTCTTT. Its protein is CASRIQGAYTEAFF.

The chain couples TRBV5-1 to TRBJ2-3, with 11 bases identical to TRBD2. Trimming removed 3 bases from V and 6 bases from J; junction bases left unmatched: 15. The CDR3 sequence is 18 residues long. The germline CDR1 and CDR2 sequences are SGHRS and YFSETQ. In DNA form, the CDR3 reads TGCGCCAGCAGCTCCGCTCCGTGGGGTAGCGGGGGGGCCGATACGCAGTATTTT. Its protein product is CASSSAPWGSGGADTQYF.

The chain links TRBV5-1 to TRBJ2-1; tentatively, D is TRBD1 or TRBD2 (6 bases each). This CDR3 spans 14 amino acids. V dropped 0 bases and J dropped 8 bases, with 12 bases sitting between them. The germline CDR1 and CDR2 sequences are SGHRS and YFSETQ. In DNA, the CDR3 is TGCGCCAGCAGCTTGGAGGGGGGAGGTGATGAGCAGTTCTTC. Its translation is CASSLEGGGDEQFF.

This chain connects TRBV6-6 to TRBJ2-6; no clear D gene. Trimming left V 7 bases short and J 0 bases short, with 7 bases between. Per the germline V gene, CDR1 is MNHNY and CDR2 is SVGAGI (reference sequence). CDR3 length: 14 amino acids. In DNA, the CDR3 is TGTGCCAGCAATATCAACTCTGGGGCCAACGTCCTGACTTTC. Protein product: CASNINSGANVLTF.

The gene calls are TRBV5-1 and TRBJ1-1; TRBD1 might be the D (6 bases). Germline V gene lookup returns CDR1 SGHRS and CDR2 YFSETQ. CDR3 size: 16 residues. Trimming shortened V by 3 bases and J by 4 bases, and 19 bases separated the two germline ends. CDR3: CASSYIPQGSGTEAFF. As DNA, the CDR3 is TGCGCCAGCAGCTATATCCCACAGGGAAGTGGCACTGAAGCTTTCTTT.

The J gene is TRBJ2-4, the V gene TRBV6-5, with D perhaps TRBD2 (6 bases). V lost 0 bases and J lost 5, with 11 bases in between. The CDR3 totals 15 residues. Germline lookup yields CDR1 MNHEY and CDR2 SVGAGI. CDR3 residues: CASSYSWDSENIQYF. Written as DNA, the CDR3 is TGTGCCAGCAGTTACTCATGGGACTCAGAAAACATTCAGTACTTC.